What follows describes a single T cell receptor beta chain. These data are taken from a study of cytomegalovirus exposure and HLA in healthy donors. V was pared by 3 bases and J by 5 bases, with 6 bases of the junction left unmatched. Germline lookup yields CDR1 LNHDA and CDR2 SQIVND (reference sequence). The CDR3 has 14 residues. PCR involved 60 Vbeta and 13 Jbeta primers. Clones were sequenced by immunoSEQ multiplex PCR, and TCRdb holds only the in-frame ones, with some missing. This listing includes 130,000 to 150,000 clones. This TCR came from a man between 40 and 49 years old in good health and CMV-seronegative. The rearrangement links TRBV19 to TRBJ1-1, with 7 bases that match TRBD1. Sequencing used PBMCs. The CDR3 coding sequence is TGTGCCAGTAGTATCTTACAGGGGAGGACTGAAGCTTTCTTT. Translating gives CASSILQGRTEAFF.